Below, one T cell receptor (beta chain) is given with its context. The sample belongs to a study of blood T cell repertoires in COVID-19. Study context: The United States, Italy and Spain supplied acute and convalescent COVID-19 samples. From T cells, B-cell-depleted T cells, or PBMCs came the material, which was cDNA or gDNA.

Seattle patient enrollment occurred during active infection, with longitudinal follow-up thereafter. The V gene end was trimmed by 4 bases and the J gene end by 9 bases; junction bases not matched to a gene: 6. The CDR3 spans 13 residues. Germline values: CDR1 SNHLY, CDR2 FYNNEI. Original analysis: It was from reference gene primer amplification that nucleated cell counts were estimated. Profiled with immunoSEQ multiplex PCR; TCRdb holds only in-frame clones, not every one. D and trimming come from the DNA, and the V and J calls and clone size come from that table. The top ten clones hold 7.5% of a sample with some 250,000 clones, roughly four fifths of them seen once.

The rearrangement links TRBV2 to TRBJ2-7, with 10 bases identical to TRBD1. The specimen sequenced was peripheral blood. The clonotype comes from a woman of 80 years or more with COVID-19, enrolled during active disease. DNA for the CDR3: TGTGCCAGCAGTGGCCGGGACAGGGGAACGCAGTACTTC. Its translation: CASSGRDRGTQYF.